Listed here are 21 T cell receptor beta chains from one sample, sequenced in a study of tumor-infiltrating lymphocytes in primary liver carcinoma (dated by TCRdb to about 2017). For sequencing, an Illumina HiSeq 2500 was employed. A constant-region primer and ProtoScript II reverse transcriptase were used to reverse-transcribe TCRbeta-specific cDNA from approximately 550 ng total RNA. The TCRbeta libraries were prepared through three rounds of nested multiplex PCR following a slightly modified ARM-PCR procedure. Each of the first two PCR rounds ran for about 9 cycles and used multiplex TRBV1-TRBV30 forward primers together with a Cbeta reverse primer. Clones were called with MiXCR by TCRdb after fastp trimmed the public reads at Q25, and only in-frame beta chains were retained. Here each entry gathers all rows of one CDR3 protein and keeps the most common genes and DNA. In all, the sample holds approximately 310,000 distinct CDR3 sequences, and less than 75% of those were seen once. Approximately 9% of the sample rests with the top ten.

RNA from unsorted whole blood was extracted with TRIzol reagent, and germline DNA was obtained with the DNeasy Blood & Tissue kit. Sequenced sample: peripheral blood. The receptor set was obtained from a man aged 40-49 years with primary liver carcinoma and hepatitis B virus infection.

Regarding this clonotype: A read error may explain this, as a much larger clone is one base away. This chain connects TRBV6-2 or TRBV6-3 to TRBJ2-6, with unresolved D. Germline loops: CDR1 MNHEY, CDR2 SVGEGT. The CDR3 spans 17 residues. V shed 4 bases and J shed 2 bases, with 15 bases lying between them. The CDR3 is CASSSEDLGAGANVLTF. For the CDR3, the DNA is TGTGCCAGCAGTTCGGAAGATTTAGGCGCTGGGGCCAACGTCCTGACTTTC.

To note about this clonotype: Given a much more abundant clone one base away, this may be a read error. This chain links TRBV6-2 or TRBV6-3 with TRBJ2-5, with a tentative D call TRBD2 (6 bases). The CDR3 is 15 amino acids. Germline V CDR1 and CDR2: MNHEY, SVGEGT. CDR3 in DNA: TGTGCCAGCAATTACGGTTTGCAACTAGCAGAGACCCAGTACTTC. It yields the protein CASNYGLQLAETQYF.

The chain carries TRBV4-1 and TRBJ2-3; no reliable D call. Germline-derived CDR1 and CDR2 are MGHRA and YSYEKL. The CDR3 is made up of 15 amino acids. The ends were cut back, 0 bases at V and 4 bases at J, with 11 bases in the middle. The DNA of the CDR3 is TGCGCCAGCAGCCAAGAGGGTCCGACACCAGATACGCAGTATTTT. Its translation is CASSQEGPTPDTQYF.

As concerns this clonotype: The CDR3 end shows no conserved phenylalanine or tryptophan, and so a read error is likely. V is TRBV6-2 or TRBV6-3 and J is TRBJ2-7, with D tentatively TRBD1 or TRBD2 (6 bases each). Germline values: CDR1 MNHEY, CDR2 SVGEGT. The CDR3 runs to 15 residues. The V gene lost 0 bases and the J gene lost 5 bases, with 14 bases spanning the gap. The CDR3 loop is CASSYSGPRGDEQYL. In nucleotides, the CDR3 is TGTGCCAGCAGTTACTCCGGCCCAAGGGGGGACGAGCAGTACTTA.

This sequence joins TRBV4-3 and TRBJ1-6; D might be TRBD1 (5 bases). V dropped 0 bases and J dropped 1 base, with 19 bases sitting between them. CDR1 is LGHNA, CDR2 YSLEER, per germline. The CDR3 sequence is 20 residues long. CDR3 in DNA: TGCGCCAGCAGCCAAGATCTCCAAGGGCGGGGGTCATCCTATAATTCACCCCTCCACTTT. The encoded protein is CASSQDLQGRGSSYNSPLHF.

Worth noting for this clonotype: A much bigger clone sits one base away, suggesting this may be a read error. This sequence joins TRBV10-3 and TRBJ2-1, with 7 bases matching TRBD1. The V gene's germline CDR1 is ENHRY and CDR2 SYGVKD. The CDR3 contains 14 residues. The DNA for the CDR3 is TGTGCCATCAGTGTCCGGGACAGCCACAAAGAGCAGTTCTTC. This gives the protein CAISVRDSHKEQFF.

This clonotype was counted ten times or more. This chain's CDR3 is CASSFGGTGEDNEQFF. The CDR3 DNA follows: TGTGCCAGCAGCTTCGGCGGGACTGGCGAAGACAATGAGCAGTTCTTC. The chain recombines TRBV4-2 with TRBJ2-1; a possible D gene is TRBD2 (6 bases). Trimming took off 5 bases at V and 5 bases at J, with 19 bases between the two ends. CDR3 length equals 16 residues. Germline loops: CDR1 LGHNA, CDR2 YNFKEQ.

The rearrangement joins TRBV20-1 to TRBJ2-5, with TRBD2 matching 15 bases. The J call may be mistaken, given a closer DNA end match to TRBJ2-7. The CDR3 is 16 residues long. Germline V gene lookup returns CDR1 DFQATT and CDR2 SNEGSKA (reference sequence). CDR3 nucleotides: TGCAGTGCGACCGGGACTAGCGGGGGGCTCTCCTACGAGCAGTACTTC. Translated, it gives CSATGTSGGLSYEQYF.

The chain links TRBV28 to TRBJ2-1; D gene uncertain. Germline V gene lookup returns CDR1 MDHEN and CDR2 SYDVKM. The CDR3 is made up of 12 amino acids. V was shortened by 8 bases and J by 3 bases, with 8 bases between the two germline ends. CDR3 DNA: TGTGCCAGCCACTCGAACTACAATGAGCAGTTCTTC. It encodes CASHSNYNEQFF.

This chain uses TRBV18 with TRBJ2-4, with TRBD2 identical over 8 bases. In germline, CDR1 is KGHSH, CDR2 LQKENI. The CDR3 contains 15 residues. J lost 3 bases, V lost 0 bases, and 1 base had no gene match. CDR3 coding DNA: TGTGCCAGCTCACCACCGGGACTAGGCAAAAACATTCAGTACTTC. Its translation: CASSPPGLGKNIQYF.

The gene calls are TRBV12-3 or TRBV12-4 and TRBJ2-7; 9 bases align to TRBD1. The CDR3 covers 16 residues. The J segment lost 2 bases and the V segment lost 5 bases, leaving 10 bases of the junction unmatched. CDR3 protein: CASSNPGTGMTYEQYF. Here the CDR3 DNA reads TGTGCCAGCAGTAATCCTGGGACAGGGATGACCTACGAGCAGTACTTC.

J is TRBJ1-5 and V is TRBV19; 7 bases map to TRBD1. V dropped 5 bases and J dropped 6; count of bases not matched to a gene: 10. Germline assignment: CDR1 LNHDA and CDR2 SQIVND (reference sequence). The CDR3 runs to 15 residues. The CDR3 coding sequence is TGTGCCAGTAGTCAGGTGACAGGGATGACTCAGCCCCAGCATTTT. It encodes CASSQVTGMTQPQHF.

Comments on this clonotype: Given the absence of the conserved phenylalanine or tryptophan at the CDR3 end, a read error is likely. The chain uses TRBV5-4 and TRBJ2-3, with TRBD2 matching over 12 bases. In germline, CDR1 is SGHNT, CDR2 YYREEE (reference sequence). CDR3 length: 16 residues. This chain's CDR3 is CVSSLGASGRAGTQYL. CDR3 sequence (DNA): TGTGTCAGCAGCTTGGGCGCTAGCGGGAGGGCGGGTACGCAGTATCTT.

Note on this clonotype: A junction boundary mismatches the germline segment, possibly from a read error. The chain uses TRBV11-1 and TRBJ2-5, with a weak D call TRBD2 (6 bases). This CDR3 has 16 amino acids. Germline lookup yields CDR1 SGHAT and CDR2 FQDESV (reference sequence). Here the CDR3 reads CASTARPGRNIETQYF. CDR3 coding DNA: TGTGCGAGCACCGCCCGTCCTGGGAGGAATATAGAGACCCAGTACTTC.

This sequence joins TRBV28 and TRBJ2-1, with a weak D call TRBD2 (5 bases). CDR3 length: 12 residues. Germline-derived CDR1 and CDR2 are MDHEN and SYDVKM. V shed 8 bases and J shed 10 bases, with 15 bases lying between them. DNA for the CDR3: TGTGCCAGCGGCCGGGGAACCCGGGAGCAGTTCTTC. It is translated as CASGRGTREQFF.

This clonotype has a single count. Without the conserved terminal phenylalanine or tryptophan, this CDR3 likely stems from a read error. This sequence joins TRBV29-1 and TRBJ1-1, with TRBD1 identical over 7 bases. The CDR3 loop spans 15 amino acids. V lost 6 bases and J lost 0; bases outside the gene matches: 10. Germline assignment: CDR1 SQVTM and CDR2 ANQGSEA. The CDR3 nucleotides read TGCAGCGTCCACTCTCGGGACAGTCTGAACACTGAAGCTTTCCTT. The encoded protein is CSVHSRDSLNTEAFL.

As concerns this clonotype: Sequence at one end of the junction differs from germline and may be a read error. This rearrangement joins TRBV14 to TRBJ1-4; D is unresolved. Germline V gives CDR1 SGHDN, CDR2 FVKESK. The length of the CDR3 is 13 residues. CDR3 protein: CVSRQMVNEKLFF. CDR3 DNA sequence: TGTGTCAGCAGGCAAATGGTAAATGAAAAACTGTTTTTT.

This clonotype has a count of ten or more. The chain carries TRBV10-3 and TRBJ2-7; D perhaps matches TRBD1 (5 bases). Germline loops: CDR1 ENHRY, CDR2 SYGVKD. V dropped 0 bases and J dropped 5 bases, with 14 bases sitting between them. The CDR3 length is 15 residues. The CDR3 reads CAISESKAWGDEQYF. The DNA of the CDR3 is TGTGCCATCAGTGAGTCGAAAGCCTGGGGCGACGAGCAGTACTTC.

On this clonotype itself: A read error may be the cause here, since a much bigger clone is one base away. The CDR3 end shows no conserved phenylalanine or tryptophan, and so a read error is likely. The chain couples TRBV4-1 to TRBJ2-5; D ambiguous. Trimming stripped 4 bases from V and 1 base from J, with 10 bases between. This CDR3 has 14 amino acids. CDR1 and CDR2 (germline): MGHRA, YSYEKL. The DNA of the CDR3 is TGCGCCAGCAGCCGGAGCTCAGCCCAAGAGACCCAGTACTCC. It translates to CASSRSSAQETQYS.

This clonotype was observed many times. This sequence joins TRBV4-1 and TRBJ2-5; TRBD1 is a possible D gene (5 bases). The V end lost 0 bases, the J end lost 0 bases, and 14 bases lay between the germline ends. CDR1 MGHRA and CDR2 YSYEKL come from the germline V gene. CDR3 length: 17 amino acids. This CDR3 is CASSQDPPSDNQETQYF. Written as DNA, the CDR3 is TGCGCCAGCAGCCAAGATCCCCCCTCGGACAACCAAGAGACCCAGTACTTC.

In DNA, the CDR3 is TGTGCCAGCAGCCAGCTCGGCAGCACAAGCGAGCAGTACTTC. Its translation: CASSQLGSTSEQYF. The chain recombines TRBV14 with TRBJ2-7, with no clear D. V was clipped by 3 bases and J by 6 bases, with 15 bases between them. Germline-derived CDR1 and CDR2 are SGHDN and FVKESK. The CDR3 length is 14 residues.